What follows describes a single T cell receptor beta chain. As yet, its antigen is unknown. One junction end does not reproduce the germline sequence, and a read error may be involved. The data were taken from a study of tumor-infiltrating lymphocytes in primary liver carcinoma. On the study more broadly: Men and women, 30 to 69 years of age, made up the patients. General study results and limits: Tumors had a top-250-clone fraction that was significantly higher than blood (p = 0.039).

Scientists recovered RNA and DNA together from around 20-30 mg of unsorted bulk tissue. The germline V gene encodes CDR1 MNHEY and CDR2 SVGAGI. The CDR3 spans 15 residues. Reverse transcription of 450 to 500 ng total RNA with a constant-region primer produced TCR beta cDNA. Three nested multiplex PCR rounds, a slightly modified ARM-PCR, produced the libraries for TCR beta. Rounds one and two of PCR, each of roughly 10 cycles, were primed with TRBV1-TRBV30 forward primers and a C-beta reverse primer. From the multiplex PCR reads, TCRdb called clonotypes with MiXCR, one entry per CDR3 protein. The sample holds about 120,000 distinct CDR3 sequences, about two thirds seen once.

Sequencing was performed on tumor-adjacent normal liver tissue. The receptor comes from a woman aged 60-75 years with primary liver carcinoma and hepatitis B virus infection. The chain uses TRBV6-5 and TRBJ2-7; 7 nucleotides line up with TRBD1. Here the CDR3 DNA reads TGTGCCAGCAGTACGTCTTATACAGGGGATTACGAGCGGTACTTC. Its protein product is CASSTSYTGDYERYF.